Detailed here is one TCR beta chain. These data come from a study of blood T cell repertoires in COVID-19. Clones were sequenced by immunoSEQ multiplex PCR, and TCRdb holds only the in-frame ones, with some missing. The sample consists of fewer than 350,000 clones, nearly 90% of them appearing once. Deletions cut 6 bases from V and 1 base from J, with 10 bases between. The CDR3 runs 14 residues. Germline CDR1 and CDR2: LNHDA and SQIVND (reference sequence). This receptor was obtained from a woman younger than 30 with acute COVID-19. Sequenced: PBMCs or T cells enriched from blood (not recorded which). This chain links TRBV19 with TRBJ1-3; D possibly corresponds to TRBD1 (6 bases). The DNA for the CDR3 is TGTGCCAGTAGGTCAGGGACATCTGGAAACACCATATATTTT. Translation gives CASRSGTSGNTIYF.